The 7 T cell receptor beta chains below were found in one sample sequenced in a study of cytomegalovirus exposure and HLA in healthy donors. This PCR relied on a set of 60 Vbeta primers and 13 Jbeta primers. Libraries were prepared by immunoSEQ multiplex PCR; TCRdb keeps only in-frame clonotypes and omits some of them. The sample yields 150,000 to 200,000 clones, about 80% seen once. The sequencing input was PBMCs. These receptors were taken from a man aged 18 to 30 in good health and CMV-seropositive.

This chain joins TRBV7-8 and TRBJ2-7; 7 positions agree with TRBD1. The V and J ends lost 5 bases and 0 bases, in that order; junction bases with no gene match: 10. The CDR3 consists of 16 residues. Germline V gene lookup returns CDR1 SGHVS and CDR2 FQNEAQ. The CDR3 protein is CASSPEAGQVSYEQYF. For the CDR3, the DNA is TGTGCCAGCAGCCCCGAAGCCGGACAGGTCTCCTACGAGCAGTACTTC.

This clone came up a few times. The chain combines TRBV4-3 with TRBJ1-1; D not resolved. The length of the CDR3 is 16 residues. The V gene lost 3 bases and the J gene lost 1 base, with 15 bases spanning the gap. Germline-derived CDR1 and CDR2 are LGHNA and YSLEER. CDR3 protein: CASSQADRVANTEAFF. As DNA, the CDR3 is TGCGCCAGCAGCCAGGCCGACCGTGTAGCGAACACTGAAGCTTTCTTT.

The chain joins TRBV5-5 to TRBJ2-4; TRBD1 aligns across 7 bases. The CDR3 totals 14 residues. V lost 4 bases, J lost 4 bases, and 5 bases stayed unmatched. Germline V CDR1 and CDR2: SGHKS, YYEKEE (reference sequence). The CDR3 protein is CASSPGQAKNIQYF. The CDR3 DNA follows: TGTGCCAGCAGCCCCGGACAGGCAAAAAACATTCAGTACTTC.

The rearrangement links TRBV7-8 to TRBJ2-3, with D maybe TRBD2 (5 bases). The germline CDR1 and CDR2 sequences are SGHVS and FQNEAQ. This CDR3 spans 12 amino acids. Trimming left V 4 bases short and J 6 bases short, with 8 bases between. CDR3 bases: TGTGCCAGCAGCTCCGGACTGGATACGCAGTATTTT. This translates into CASSSGLDTQYF.

The rearrangement uses TRBV7-8 and TRBJ1-4; perhaps TRBD1 as D (5 bases). Trimming removed 1 base from V and 7 bases from J, with 19 bases in between. This CDR3 region has 17 residues. Germline CDR1 and CDR2: SGHVS and FQNEAQ. The CDR3 is CASSLEPRDLAAEKLFF. CDR3 DNA sequence: TGTGCCAGCAGCTTAGAGCCCCGGGACCTAGCGGCTGAAAAACTGTTTTTT.

The rearrangement joins TRBV6-6 to TRBJ1-2; D uncertain. The germline V gene encodes CDR1 MNHNY and CDR2 SVGAGI (reference sequence). V was clipped by 7 bases and J by 8 bases, with 11 bases between them. The CDR3 sequence is 11 residues long. This chain's CDR3 is CASTGPGGYTF. In DNA form, the CDR3 reads TGTGCCAGCACCGGACCGGGGGGCTACACCTTC.

As regards this clone: The sample holds other DNA sequences that translate to the same CDR3. The J gene is TRBJ2-1, the V gene TRBV6-5; 11 bases are a match to TRBD2. With 5 bases clipped from V and 4 bases from J, the junction kept 1 base outside the gene matches. CDR3 length: 14 residues. Germline V gene sequence: CDR1 MNHEY, CDR2 SVGAGI. The chain's CDR3 is CASSTSGSYNEQFF. CDR3 bases: TGTGCCAGCAGTACTAGCGGGAGTTACAATGAGCAGTTCTTC.